This T cell receptor beta chain stems from a study of T-cell memory formation after mild COVID-19. The study's findings and limits: Contracting CD4+ clones sat mainly in CM and EM; CD8+ in EMRA. Clones that contracted from day 15 to 85 were balanced CD4/CD8, while later expanders leaned CD4+.

TCR alpha and TCR beta cDNA libraries carrying sample barcodes and UMIs came from 5'RACE with constant-segment primers. MiXCR, applied by TCRdb to the 5' RACE reads, yields one record per CDR3 protein. The sample holds about 560,000 distinct CDR3 sequences, 15% to 20% seen once. The CDR3 length is 15 residues. Trimming cost V 5 bases and J 0 bases, with 13 bases left between them. Germline V gene data show CDR1 as ENHRY and CDR2 as SYGVKD. This clonotype was seen many times. Its antigen is not identified. Sequencing used PBMCs or a T cell subset sorted from them (not recorded which). This receptor was obtained from an adult woman who had mild COVID-19 (a few samples of this study predate the infection). Cell type and time point are not known. The rearrangement uses TRBV10-3 and TRBJ2-5; a weak D match, TRBD1 (6 bases). CDR3 amino acids: CAISTGISHQETQYF. CDR3 nucleotide sequence: TGTGCCATCAGTACAGGGATTAGCCACCAAGAGACCCAGTACTTC.